These 26 T cell receptor beta chains were all obtained from the same sample, sequenced in a study of shared clonotypes between healthy human individuals. The repertoire was sequenced with immunoSEQ multiplex PCR; TCRdb's copy has only in-frame clones and lacks some. This table has about a million clones, about 75% appearing once. Sequencing used memory CD4+ T cells sorted from blood. Noted subset: CD45RA-negative fraction. The receptors shown here come from a man aged 18 to 29 in good health.

This sequence joins TRBV11-2 and TRBJ2-3; the match to TRBD2 covers 9 bases. From germline, CDR1 is SGHAT and CDR2 FQNNGV. This CDR3 has 15 amino acids. The ends lost 0 bases at V and 6 bases at J; junction bases unmatched: 4. CDR3: CASSLERTSADTQYF. CDR3 nucleotides: TGTGCCAGCAGCTTAGAAAGGACTAGCGCGGATACGCAGTATTTT.

The V call is TRBV10-3, the J call TRBJ2-2; no firm D call. Trimming removed 10 bases at V and 5 bases at J, with 11 bases between. There are 12 residues in the CDR3. The V gene's germline CDR1 is ENHRY and CDR2 SYGVKD. CDR3 sequence: CATALGTGELFF. The CDR3 DNA follows: TGTGCCACGGCCCTGGGAACCGGGGAGCTGTTTTTT.

V is TRBV4-3 and J is TRBJ2-3, with TRBD2 matching over 8 bases. The CDR3 is 15 residues long. Trimming removed 0 bases from V and 3 bases from J; junction bases left unmatched: 2. Germline CDR1 is LGHNA and CDR2 is YSLEER. The CDR3 nucleotides are TGCGCCAGCAGCCAAGATGAGCGGGAGACAGATACGCAGTATTTT. Translated, it gives CASSQDERETDTQYF.

The chain employs TRBV30 and TRBJ1-2; 8 bases are shared with TRBD1. The CDR3 contains 13 residues. From germline, CDR1 is GTSNPN and CDR2 SVGIG (reference sequence). The trim removed 3 bases at V and 7 bases at J, leaving 7 bases unmatched. The CDR3, as DNA: TGTGCCTGGAGCTACGGACAGGGTCTTGGCTACACCTTC. This translates into CAWSYGQGLGYTF.

The V and J genes are TRBV5-1 and TRBJ2-4; 14 positions match TRBD2. J lost 1 base, V lost 4 bases, and 10 bases had no gene match. The CDR3 sequence is 19 residues long. Germline V gene sequence: CDR1 SGHRS, CDR2 YFSETQ. CDR3: CASSPSTSGGAQAKNIQYF. CDR3 DNA: TGCGCCAGCAGCCCTTCGACTAGCGGGGGGGCCCAGGCCAAAAACATTCAGTACTTC.

V usage is TRBV6-5 and J usage is TRBJ1-2; D gene ambiguous. Per the germline V gene, CDR1 is MNHEY and CDR2 is SVGAGI. The CDR3 runs 13 residues. V lost 7 bases, J lost 6 bases, and 15 bases lay in between. CDR3 nucleotide sequence: TGTGCCAGCACTAGGAGGTACTCTAATGGCTACACCTTC. Encoded protein: CASTRRYSNGYTF.

This clone was detected only a few times. The rearrangement links TRBV27 to TRBJ2-1; possible D gene TRBD2, 6 bases. The CDR3 runs 13 residues. CDR1 and CDR2 (germline): MNHEY, SMNVEV (reference sequence). Deletions cut 2 bases from V and 10 bases from J, with 12 bases between. In DNA form, the CDR3 reads TGTGCCAGCAGTTTAAGGGCGGGGACCGAGCAGTTCTTC. It specifies CASSLRAGTEQFF.

This clone was detected only a few times. The chain uses TRBV5-4 and TRBJ2-1, with TRBD2 as a possible D gene (5 bases). The germline V gene has CDR1 SGHNT and CDR2 YYREEE (reference sequence). The germline V and J ends were trimmed by 2 bases and 9 bases, with 18 bases remaining between them. The CDR3 runs 15 residues. The CDR3 DNA reads TGTGCCAGCAGCTTCGAGACTGGCTCTAGCACTGAGCAGTTCTTC. Protein sequence: CASSFETGSSTEQFF.

The CDR3 DNA is TGTGCCAGCACCCTTACGCAGGGGAATCAGCCCCAGCATTTT. Translation gives CASTLTQGNQPQHF. The rearrangement uses TRBV7-2 and TRBJ1-5; D may be TRBD1 (6 bases). Germline V gene data show CDR1 as SGHTA and CDR2 as FQGNSA. The ends were cut back, 7 bases at V and 4 bases at J, with 14 bases in the middle. This CDR3 has 14 amino acids.

This chain connects TRBV19 to TRBJ2-1, with D perhaps TRBD1 or TRBD2 (5 bases each). The CDR3 contains 14 residues. CDR1 is LNHDA and CDR2 is SQIVND in the germline V gene (reference sequence). Trimming cost V 2 bases and J 12 bases, with 17 bases left between them. CDR3 DNA: TGTGCCAGTAGTATATCGCATCCGGGACCGAGGCAGTTCTTC. It codes for CASSISHPGPRQFF.

Concerning this clone itself: An end of the junction does not agree with germline; a read error may underlie this. The chain carries TRBV29-1 and TRBJ2-7; D unclear. Germline assignment: CDR1 SQVTM and CDR2 ANQGSEA. The CDR3 has 13 residues. The CDR3 spells CSVAAGSSDEQYF. CDR3 in DNA: TGCAGCGTTGCGGCAGGTTCCTCCGACGAGCAGTACTTC.

The V gene is TRBV5-1, the J gene TRBJ1-6, with TRBD1 identical over 11 bases. The CDR3 totals 19 residues. Per the germline V gene, CDR1 is SGHRS and CDR2 is YFSETQ. The V segment lost 2 bases and the J segment 6 bases; nucleotides outside the gene matches: 13. The CDR3 nucleotides read TGCGCCAGCAGCTTACTATCGTACCCCGGGACAGGGGGTAATTCACCCCTCCACTTT. Protein: CASSLLSYPGTGGNSPLHF. Full variable domain (remainder filled in from reference TRBV5-1 and TRBJ1-6): KAGVTQTPRYLIKTRGQQVTLSCSPISGHRSVSWYQQTPGQGLQFLFEYFSETQRNKGNFPGRFSGRQFSNSRSEMNVSTLELGDSALYLCASSLLSYPGTGGNSPLHFGNGTRLTVT.

Comments on this clone: In the same sample, other DNA sequences code for this CDR3. This chain uses TRBV27 with TRBJ2-6; 9 bases line up with TRBD1. V shed 4 bases and J 1 base; nucleotides not matched to a gene: 5. This CDR3 spans 17 amino acids. Germline lookup yields CDR1 MNHEY and CDR2 SMNVEV (reference sequence). CDR3 nucleotide sequence: TGTGCCAGCAGTTCGGGGACAGGGAGGTCTGGGGCCAACGTCCTGACTTTC. The encoded protein is CASSSGTGRSGANVLTF.

This clone was seen a single time. The gene calls are TRBV27 and TRBJ1-2; 7 bases fit TRBD1. The CDR3 contains 13 residues. With 6 bases clipped from V and 7 bases from J, the junction kept 8 bases outside the gene matches. The germline V gene encodes CDR1 MNHEY and CDR2 SMNVEV (reference sequence). CDR3 coding DNA: TGTGCCAGCAGGCCAGGGGGGCAGGGTGGCTACACCTTC. Protein: CASRPGGQGGYTF.

The chain employs TRBV5-1 and TRBJ1-5; 8 bases are shared with TRBD1. The germline V gene encodes CDR1 SGHRS and CDR2 YFSETQ. This CDR3 spans 14 amino acids. After removal of 5 bases from V and 7 bases from J, the junction contained 8 bases not matched to a gene. CDR3 protein: CASRISGGDQPQHF. The CDR3 bases are TGCGCCAGCAGGATATCAGGGGGCGACCAGCCCCAGCATTTT.

This chain connects TRBV7-8 to TRBJ2-4; D call uncertain. V shed 2 bases and J shed 7 bases, with 12 bases lying between them. The CDR3 sequence is 14 residues long. Germline assignment: CDR1 SGHVS and CDR2 FQNEAQ. CDR3: CASSLPADGNIQYF. The CDR3 DNA reads TGTGCCAGCAGCTTACCCGCGGATGGGAACATTCAGTACTTC.

The chain joins TRBV14 to TRBJ2-2; D unresolved. CDR1 is SGHDN, CDR2 FVKESK, per germline. V lost 6 bases and J 5 bases, leaving 10 bases between the germline ends. The CDR3 extends over 13 amino acids. The CDR3, as DNA: TGTGCCAGCAGTAACATTTTAACCGGGGAGCTGTTTTTT. This gives the protein CASSNILTGELFF.

The chain is built from TRBV5-1 and TRBJ1-3; no clear D gene. CDR3 length: 13 amino acids. Germline CDR1 and CDR2: SGHRS and YFSETQ. Trimming shortened V by 2 bases and J by 8 bases, and 11 bases separated the two germline ends. The CDR3 here is CASSLQERDTIYF. The CDR3, as DNA: TGCGCCAGCAGCTTACAAGAGCGGGACACCATATATTTT.

In its sample, this clone was seen a few times. V gene TRBV7-2 combines with J gene TRBJ2-5; D call uncertain. CDR3 length equals 13 residues. CDR1 SGHTA and CDR2 FQGNSA come from the germline V gene. Trimming cost V 4 bases and J 5 bases, with 11 bases left between them. CDR3 in DNA: TGTGCCAGCAGCTCCCTTAATGGTGAGACCCAGTACTTC. Protein sequence: CASSSLNGETQYF.

This chain links TRBV6-1 with TRBJ1-6; 10 nucleotides match TRBD1. Germline lookup yields CDR1 MNHNS and CDR2 SASEGT. The CDR3 covers 15 residues. V dropped 3 bases and J dropped 10; count of bases not matched to a gene: 6. The CDR3 is CASSERQGAKSPLHF. CDR3 coding DNA: TGTGCCAGCAGTGAGAGACAGGGGGCAAAGTCACCCCTCCACTTT.

This chain connects TRBV7-6 to TRBJ2-7; D is unresolved. This CDR3 has 15 amino acids. Trimming removed 1 base at V and 3 bases at J, with 13 bases between. Germline V gene data show CDR1 as SGHVS and CDR2 as FNYEAQ. The CDR3 loop is CASSLGQAIYYEQYF. For the CDR3, the DNA is TGTGCCAGCAGCTTAGGGCAGGCTATATACTACGAGCAGTACTTC. Based on the CDR3 plus reference TRBV7-6 and TRBJ2-7, the full variable domain is GAGVSQSPRYKVTKRGQDVALRCDPISGHVSLYWYRQALGQGPEFLTYFNYEAQQDKSGLPNDRFSAERPEGSISTLTIQRTEQRDSAMYRCASSLGQAIYYEQYFGPGTRLTVT.

The gene calls are TRBV7-9 and TRBJ2-1; 13 bases agree with TRBD2. Germline V gene data show CDR1 as SEHNR and CDR2 as FQNEAQ (reference sequence). This CDR3 contains 19 residues. The junction had 14 bases not matched to a gene; V was cut back by 4 bases and J by 5 bases. This CDR3 is CASSSLLAGGLDIDNEQFF. The CDR3 nucleotides read TGTGCCAGCAGCTCCTTACTAGCGGGGGGGCTTGACATTGACAATGAGCAGTTCTTC.

V is TRBV10-1 and J is TRBJ1-6; 9 nucleotides line up with TRBD1. With V trimmed by 1 base and J by 9 bases, 7 bases remained unmatched. The CDR3 has 16 amino acids. Germline CDR1 WNHNN, CDR2 SYGVQD (reference sequence). The CDR3 loop is CASSEFSGTGFSPLHF. DNA of the CDR3: TGCGCCAGCAGTGAGTTCTCCGGGACAGGGTTTTCACCCCTCCACTTT.

This clone was recorded a few times. V gene TRBV7-9 combines with J gene TRBJ2-7; 9 bases align to TRBD1. The CDR3 is made up of 12 amino acids. V shed 4 bases and J 8 bases; nucleotides not matched to a gene: 3. The germline gives CDR1 SEHNR, CDR2 FQNEAQ (reference sequence). CDR3 sequence: CASSSGQGKQYF. The CDR3 nucleotides are TGTGCCAGCAGCTCAGGACAGGGGAAGCAGTACTTC.

This clone was seen once. V is TRBV4-1 and J is TRBJ2-1; TRBD1 might be the D (6 bases). The V gene lost 0 bases and the J gene lost 9 bases, with 12 bases spanning the gap. This CDR3 contains 14 residues. Germline V CDR1 and CDR2: MGHRA, YSYEKL. This CDR3 reads CASSQDSRGTEQFF. Written as DNA, the CDR3 is TGCGCCAGCAGCCAAGATAGTAGGGGGACTGAGCAGTTCTTC.

The chain is built from TRBV15 and TRBJ2-3, with a tentative D call TRBD2 (5 bases). The CDR3 covers 14 residues. The germline gives CDR1 LNHNV, CDR2 YYDKDF (reference sequence). The V gene lost 3 bases and the J gene lost 6 bases, with 13 bases spanning the gap. CDR3 in amino acids: CATSRASRRDTQYF. The CDR3 DNA follows: TGTGCCACCAGCAGGGCTAGCCGGCGGGATACGCAGTATTTT. The full variable domain, with the rest looked up from reference TRBV15 and TRBJ2-3, is DAMVIQNPRYQVTQFGKPVTLSCSQTLNHNVMYWYQQKSSQAPKLLFHYYDKDFNNEADTPDNFQSRRPNTSFCFLDIRSPGLGDTAMYLCATSRASRRDTQYFGPGTRLTVL.